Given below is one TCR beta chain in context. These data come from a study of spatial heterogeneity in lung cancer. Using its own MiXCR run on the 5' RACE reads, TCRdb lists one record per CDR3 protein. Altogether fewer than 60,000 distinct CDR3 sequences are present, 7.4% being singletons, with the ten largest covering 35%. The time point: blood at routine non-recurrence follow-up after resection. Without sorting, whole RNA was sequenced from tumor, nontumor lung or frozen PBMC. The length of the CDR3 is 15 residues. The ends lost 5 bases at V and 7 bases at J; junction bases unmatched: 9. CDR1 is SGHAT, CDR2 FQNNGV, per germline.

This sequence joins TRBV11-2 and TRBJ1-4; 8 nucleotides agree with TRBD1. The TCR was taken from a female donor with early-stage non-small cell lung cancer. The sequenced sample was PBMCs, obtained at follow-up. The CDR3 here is CASSPAAGGLEKLFF. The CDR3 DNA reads TGTGCCAGCAGCCCTGCGGCAGGGGGCCTTGAAAAACTGTTTTTT.